Shown below are 21 T cell receptor beta chains from a single sample sequenced in a study of blood T cell repertoires in COVID-19. This table comes from immunoSEQ multiplex PCR, and its TCRdb copy is limited to in-frame clones, with some not included. Of 90,000 to 150,000 clones detected, over 75% appear once; the ten largest clones hold about 11%. The sample taken for sequencing was peripheral blood. Receptor source: a man aged 80 or over with acute or convalescent COVID-19.

V usage is TRBV19 and J usage is TRBJ1-3; D is uncertain. The germline V gene has CDR1 LNHDA and CDR2 SQIVND (reference sequence). This CDR3 has 13 residues. The V end was cut by 3 bases, the J end by 0 bases, with 3 bases between. The CDR3 DNA is TGTGCCAGTAGTATTAACTCTGGAAACACCATATATTTT. Translated, it gives CASSINSGNTIYF.

This chain uses TRBV5-1 with TRBJ2-2, with 9 positions matching TRBD1. CDR1 and CDR2 from the germline V gene are SGHRS and YFSETQ. Trimming at V came to 7 bases and at J to 4 bases, leaving 8 bases not matched to a gene. This CDR3 is 15 amino acids long. The CDR3 spells CASRLTGGSTGELFF. The CDR3 DNA follows: TGCGCCAGCCGGCTGACAGGGGGTTCCACCGGGGAGCTGTTTTTT.

The V call is TRBV5-4, the J call TRBJ2-7; 8 bases are a match to TRBD1. Germline-derived CDR1 and CDR2 are SGHNT and YYREEE (reference sequence). V dropped 3 bases and J dropped 0; count of bases not matched to a gene: 2. This CDR3 contains 14 residues. As DNA, the CDR3 is TGTGCCAGCAGCTCGGGACAGGACTCCTACGAGCAGTACTTC. Translation gives CASSSGQDSYEQYF. The full variable domain, in which reference TRBV5-4 and TRBJ2-7 provide the parts outside the CDR3, is ETGVTQSPTHLIKTRGQQVTLRCSSQSGHNTVSWYQQALGQGPQFIFQYYREEENGRGNFPPRFSGLQFPNYSSELNVNALELDDSALYLCASSSGQDSYEQYFGPGTRLTVT.

This rearrangement joins TRBV9 to TRBJ1-3; D is uncertain. The CDR3 extends over 15 amino acids. V was shortened by 6 bases and J by 4 bases, with 17 bases between the two germline ends. CDR1 and CDR2 (germline): SGDLS, YYNGEE. The CDR3 DNA is TGTGCCAGCACCCCATCTCGGGGTGCGGGAAACACCATATATTTT. This sequence encodes CASTPSRGAGNTIYF.

The chain combines TRBV7-2 with TRBJ2-5, with D hard to call. Germline V lookup: CDR1 SGHTA, CDR2 FQGNSA. The CDR3 extends over 13 amino acids. Between the trimmed V and J ends, which lost 3 bases and 5 bases, there was a span of 10 bases. This CDR3 reads CASSFLRSETQYF. Written as DNA, the CDR3 is TGTGCCAGCAGCTTCCTCCGGAGTGAGACCCAGTACTTC.

This clone appeared a single time. The rearrangement joins TRBV19 to TRBJ1-1, with 7 bases matching TRBD1. Germline V gene data show CDR1 as LNHDA and CDR2 as SQIVND (reference sequence). The CDR3 has 13 amino acids. J lost 4 bases, V lost 4 bases, and 3 bases had no gene match. The CDR3: CASSSTGATEAFF. In nucleotides, the CDR3 is TGTGCCAGTAGTAGCACAGGGGCCACTGAAGCTTTCTTT.

The chain combines TRBV27 with TRBJ2-1, with D possibly matching TRBD1 (5 bases). Germline V CDR1 and CDR2: MNHEY, SMNVEV (reference sequence). The CDR3 consists of 13 residues. Deletions cut 4 bases from V and 2 bases from J, with 6 bases between. The CDR3: CASSSDTYNEQFF. The CDR3 bases are TGTGCCAGCAGTTCGGACACCTACAATGAGCAGTTCTTC.

V is TRBV5-4 and J is TRBJ2-6; 8 nucleotides match TRBD2. Germline CDR1 and CDR2: SGHNT and YYREEE (reference sequence). V was pared by 2 bases and J by 2 bases, with 3 bases of the junction left unmatched. There are 16 residues in the CDR3. CDR3 DNA sequence: TGTGCCAGCAGCTTAGCGGGAGCACCTGGGGCCAACGTCCTGACTTTC. As protein: CASSLAGAPGANVLTF.

The chain combines TRBV7-2 with TRBJ2-5; no reliable D call. The CDR3 is 13 amino acids. With 5 bases removed from V and 2 bases from J, the gap between germline ends came to 9 bases. CDR1 is SGHTA, CDR2 FQGNSA, per germline. CDR3 sequence: CASSNSIQETQYF. The CDR3 nucleotides read TGTGCCAGCAGCAACTCCATACAAGAGACCCAGTACTTC.

This clone was detected once. The chain uses TRBV4-1 and TRBJ2-1; D is uncertain. The V gene lost 0 bases and the J gene lost 3 bases, with 12 bases spanning the gap. Germline CDR1 and CDR2: MGHRA and YSYEKL. The CDR3 runs to 16 residues. CDR3: CASSQDGSVSYNEQFF. CDR3 bases: TGCGCCAGCAGCCAAGATGGTTCAGTAAGCTACAATGAGCAGTTCTTC.

The chain couples TRBV5-6 to TRBJ1-2; maybe TRBD1 (5 bases). The CDR3 is made up of 14 amino acids. The V end was cut by 1 base, the J end by 8 bases, with 15 bases between. CDR1 and CDR2 (germline): SGHDT, YYEEEE. CDR3 sequence reads: CASSLIGQGYGYTF. CDR3 coding DNA: TGTGCCAGCAGCTTGATAGGCCAGGGTTACGGCTACACCTTC.

As concerns this clone: Other DNA variants within this sample encode the same CDR3. The rearrangement uses TRBV7-3 and TRBJ1-4; no reliable D call. The CDR3 has 13 residues. Germline V gives CDR1 SGHTA, CDR2 FQGTGA. Trimming shortened V by 1 base and J by 7 bases, and 7 bases separated the two germline ends. For the CDR3, the DNA is TGTGCCAGCAGCTTAAAAGCGGGTGAAAAACTGTTTTTT. This encodes CASSLKAGEKLFF.

V usage is TRBV6-1 and J usage is TRBJ2-7; 16 bases map to TRBD2. The CDR3 length is 18 residues. V was clipped by 4 bases and J by 0 bases; unmatched bases: 6. CDR1 MNHNS and CDR2 SASEGT come from the germline V gene. The CDR3 DNA reads TGTGCCAGCAGTGCCTCCGGGACTAGCGGGAGGGCCTCCTACGAGCAGTACTTC. Translating it yields CASSASGTSGRASYEQYF.

V usage is TRBV7-9 and J usage is TRBJ2-7; 9 nucleotides line up with TRBD1. The CDR3 has 19 residues. After removal of 4 bases from V and 1 base from J, the junction contained 17 bases not matched to a gene. Germline CDR1 and CDR2: SEHNR and FQNEAQ (reference sequence). The CDR3 DNA is TGTGCCAGCAGCTCCGGGTCCCGGGACAGGGTAGAAGGGTCCTACGAGCAGTACTTC. Translation: CASSSGSRDRVEGSYEQYF.

The V and J genes are TRBV29-1 and TRBJ1-2, with D unresolved. V was shortened by 6 bases and J by 4 bases, with 18 bases between the two germline ends. CDR3 length: 14 amino acids. Per the germline V gene, CDR1 is SQVTM and CDR2 is ANQGSEA. CDR3: CSVQTGSWSYGYTF. For the CDR3, the DNA is TGCAGCGTCCAAACGGGGAGTTGGAGCTATGGCTACACCTTC.

This sequence joins TRBV28 and TRBJ1-1; no clear D. V was clipped by 6 bases and J by 1 base, with 9 bases between them. Germline V gives CDR1 MDHEN, CDR2 SYDVKM. The CDR3 has 13 amino acids. CDR3 residues: CASSDLANTEAFF. The DNA for the CDR3 is TGTGCCAGCAGCGACTTGGCGAACACTGAAGCTTTCTTT.

The V and J genes are TRBV6-1 and TRBJ1-2; 7 bases are a match to TRBD1. This CDR3 comprises 14 residues. Trimming cost V 2 bases and J 4 bases; bases outside gene matches: 4. CDR1 is MNHNS and CDR2 is SASEGT in the germline V gene. This chain's CDR3 is CASSEPGTVYGYTF. CDR3 nucleotides: TGTGCCAGCAGTGAACCAGGGACAGTCTATGGCTACACCTTC.

The chain joins TRBV27 to TRBJ2-3; 9 positions match TRBD1. This CDR3 spans 17 amino acids. Germline CDR1 MNHEY, CDR2 SMNVEV (reference sequence). Germline trimming cut 4 bases from V and 2 bases from J; bases unmatched to any gene: 10. CDR3 loop: CASSSIGQGPITDTQYF. CDR3 sequence (DNA): TGTGCCAGCAGTTCTATCGGACAGGGGCCGATCACAGATACGCAGTATTTT.

The rearrangement uses TRBV5-4 and TRBJ1-1; weak D call: TRBD1 (5 bases). The CDR3 runs 16 residues. Germline loops: CDR1 SGHNT, CDR2 YYREEE (reference sequence). V was shortened by 4 bases and J by 1 base, with 17 bases between the two germline ends. CDR3 amino acids: CASSPGGGGKNTEAFF. The CDR3 bases are TGTGCCAGCAGCCCCGGTGGGGGAGGGAAGAACACTGAAGCTTTCTTT.

V usage is TRBV7-2 and J usage is TRBJ2-1, with D maybe TRBD2 (6 bases). CDR3 length: 15 amino acids. V gave up 5 bases and J gave up 2 bases, with 13 bases separating them. Germline-derived CDR1 and CDR2 are SGHTA and FQGNSA. CDR3 nucleotides: TGTGCCAGCAGCCCGGACTACAACACCTACAATGAGCAGTTCTTC. Residues: CASSPDYNTYNEQFF.

The rearrangement joins TRBV11-3 to TRBJ2-1; 10 bases line up with TRBD2. The junction had 10 bases not matched to a gene; V was cut back by 5 bases and J by 6 bases. CDR1 SGHNT and CDR2 YENEEA come from the germline V gene. The CDR3 contains 16 residues. CDR3 loop: CASSPSAGLALNEQFF. The CDR3 coding sequence is TGTGCCAGCAGCCCGAGCGCGGGACTAGCGCTCAATGAGCAGTTCTTC.